Below are 3 T cell receptor beta chains sequenced from a single sample in a study of response to subunit inactivated influenza vaccine. One entry per CDR3 protein, called by TCRdb with MiXCR from the RT-PCR reads. This table holds around 180,000 distinct CDR3 sequences, around 9% found once. The sample in question was non-naive T cells sorted from PBMCs, obtained on the day of vaccination. The receptors stem from a man over 45 who received an inactivated influenza vaccine.

Ten or more counts support this clonotype. The J gene is TRBJ1-5, the V gene TRBV5-1; D is unclear. The CDR3 has 15 residues. Germline V gene data show CDR1 as SGHRS and CDR2 as YFSETQ. V was shortened by 7 bases and J by 6 bases, with 20 bases between the two germline ends. The CDR3 loop reads CASFFGPRSIQPQHF. For the CDR3, the DNA is TGCGCCAGCTTTTTTGGCCCGCGTTCTATTCAGCCCCAGCATTTT.

The V call is TRBV20-1, the J call TRBJ2-5; D is unclear. Per the germline V gene, CDR1 is DFQATT and CDR2 is SNEGSKA (reference sequence). This CDR3 region has 12 residues. V gave up 5 bases and J gave up 1 base, with 8 bases separating them. The CDR3 reads CSAGWGQETQYF. The CDR3 DNA reads TGCAGTGCTGGTTGGGGCCAAGAGACCCAGTACTTC.

The chain recombines TRBV20-1 with TRBJ2-7; the D is unclear. Trimming removed 3 bases from V and 7 bases from J, with 22 bases in between. From germline, CDR1 is DFQATT and CDR2 SNEGSKA (reference sequence). The CDR3 runs to 15 residues. This chain's CDR3 is CSARAMLGTDEEQYF. The DNA for the CDR3 is TGCAGTGCTAGGGCCATGTTAGGCACAGATGAGGAGCAGTACTTC.